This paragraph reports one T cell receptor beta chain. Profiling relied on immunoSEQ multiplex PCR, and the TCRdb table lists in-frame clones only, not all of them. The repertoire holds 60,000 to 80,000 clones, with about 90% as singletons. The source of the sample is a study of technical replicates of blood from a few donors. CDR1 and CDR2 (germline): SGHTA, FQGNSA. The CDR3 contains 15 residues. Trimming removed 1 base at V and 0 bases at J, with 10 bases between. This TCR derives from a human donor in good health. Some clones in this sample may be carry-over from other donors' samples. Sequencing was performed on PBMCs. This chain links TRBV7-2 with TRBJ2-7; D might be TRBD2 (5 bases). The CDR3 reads CASSLEDFFSYEQYF. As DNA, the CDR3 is TGTGCCAGCAGCTTAGAGGACTTTTTCTCCTACGAGCAGTACTTC.